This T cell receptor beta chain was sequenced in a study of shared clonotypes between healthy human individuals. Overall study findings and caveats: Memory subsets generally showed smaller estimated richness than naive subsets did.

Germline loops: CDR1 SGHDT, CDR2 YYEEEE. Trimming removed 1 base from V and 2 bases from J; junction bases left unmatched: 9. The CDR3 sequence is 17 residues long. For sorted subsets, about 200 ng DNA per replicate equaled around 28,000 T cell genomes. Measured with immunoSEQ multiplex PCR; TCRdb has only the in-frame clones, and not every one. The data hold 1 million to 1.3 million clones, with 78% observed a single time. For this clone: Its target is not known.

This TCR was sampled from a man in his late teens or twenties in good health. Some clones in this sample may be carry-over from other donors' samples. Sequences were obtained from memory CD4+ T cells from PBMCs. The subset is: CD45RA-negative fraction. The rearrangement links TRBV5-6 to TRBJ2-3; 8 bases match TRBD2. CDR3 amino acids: CASSLRASGFSTDTQYF. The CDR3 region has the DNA TGTGCCAGCAGCTTGCGGGCTAGCGGGTTTTCCACAGATACGCAGTATTTT.